This is a list of T cell receptor beta chains from one sample in a study of blood T cell repertoires in COVID-19. The protocol was immunoSEQ multiplex PCR, while the TCRdb copy is restricted to in-frame clones and leaves out a portion. Of some 530,000 clones listed, approximately 83% were seen once; the top ten hold approximately 3.2%. Sequences were obtained from peripheral blood. Receptors originate from a human donor in a cohort sampled during active COVID-19. The CDR3 runs from the conserved cysteine through the conserved F or W. Fields, in order: D gene, V gene, clone size, J gene, CDR3 protein, CDR3 DNA. D genes are given only for firm matches. Not all rows give a size; the values are once, few, many and, for expanded clones, a class.

d_call: TRBD1
v_call: TRBV5-4
clone_size: -
j_call: TRBJ2-7
cdr3_aa: CASGGTGGSYEQYF
cdr3_nt: TGTGCCAGCGGAGGGACAGGGGGCTCCTACGAGCAGTACTTC

d_call: TRBD1
v_call: TRBV30
clone_size: -
j_call: TRBJ1-5
cdr3_aa: CAWSVGTGSPQPQHF
cdr3_nt: TGTGCCTGGAGTGTTGGGACAGGGTCCCCTCAGCCCCAGCATTTT

d_call: -
v_call: TRBV5-1
clone_size: -
j_call: TRBJ2-1
cdr3_aa: CASSLTGDSYNEQFF
cdr3_nt: TGCGCCAGCAGCTTGACGGGAGACTCCTACAATGAGCAGTTCTTC

d_call: TRBD2
v_call: TRBV28
clone_size: -
j_call: TRBJ2-7
cdr3_aa: CASTKTSGSVYEQYF
cdr3_nt: TGTGCCAGCACCAAGACTAGCGGGAGTGTCTACGAGCAGTACTTC

d_call: -
v_call: TRBV30
clone_size: -
j_call: TRBJ1-1
cdr3_aa: CAWRQGNENTEAFF
cdr3_nt: TGTGCCTGGAGGCAGGGAAATGAGAACACTGAAGCTTTCTTT

d_call: TRBD1
v_call: TRBV29-1
clone_size: -
j_call: TRBJ1-5
cdr3_aa: CSVGTANSNQPQHF
cdr3_nt: TGCAGCGTCGGGACAGCAAATAGCAATCAGCCCCAGCATTTT

d_call: TRBD1
v_call: TRBV12-5
clone_size: few
j_call: TRBJ2-7
cdr3_aa: CASGWGQGRDEQYF
cdr3_nt: TGTGCTAGTGGTTGGGGACAGGGGAGAGACGAGCAGTACTTC

d_call: -
v_call: TRBV2
clone_size: few
j_call: TRBJ1-5
cdr3_aa: CASSEQGDNQPQHF
cdr3_nt: TGTGCCAGCAGTGAACAGGGCGACAATCAGCCCCAGCATTTT

d_call: -
v_call: TRBV6-1
clone_size: -
j_call: TRBJ1-4
cdr3_aa: CASSEAGGAVEKLFF
cdr3_nt: TGTGCCAGCAGTGAAGCTGGCGGGGCGGTGGAAAAACTGTTTTTT

d_call: -
v_call: TRBV7-9
clone_size: -
j_call: TRBJ1-2
cdr3_aa: CASSLQGFGGYTF
cdr3_nt: TGTGCCAGCAGCTTACAGGGTTTTGGTGGCTACACCTTC

d_call: TRBD2
v_call: TRBV10-1
clone_size: -
j_call: TRBJ2-3
cdr3_aa: CASSPSGRATDTQYF
cdr3_nt: TGCGCCTCCTCCCCCAGCGGGAGGGCCACAGATACGCAGTATTTT

d_call: TRBD1
v_call: TRBV29-1
clone_size: -
j_call: TRBJ1-5
cdr3_aa: CSVGQGDQPQHF
cdr3_nt: TGCAGCGTTGGACAGGGAGATCAGCCCCAGCATTTT

d_call: TRBD1
v_call: TRBV29-1
clone_size: -
j_call: TRBJ2-7
cdr3_aa: CSARTGPYYEQYF
cdr3_nt: TGCAGCGCAAGGACAGGTCCTTACTACGAGCAGTACTTC

d_call: TRBD2
v_call: TRBV27
clone_size: once
j_call: TRBJ2-1
cdr3_aa: CASSPRLAGGPEQFF
cdr3_nt: TGTGCCAGCAGTCCCCGACTAGCGGGAGGGCCTGAGCAGTTCTTC

d_call: -
v_call: TRBV3-1/TRBV3-2
clone_size: -
j_call: TRBJ1-1
cdr3_aa: CASSQDLVAAGNTEAFF
cdr3_nt: TGTGCCAGCAGCCAAGATCTAGTAGCCGCGGGGAACACTGAAGCTTTCTTT

d_call: -
v_call: TRBV30
clone_size: few
j_call: TRBJ2-4
cdr3_aa: CAWSVGWNAGQLYF
cdr3_nt: TGTGCCTGGAGTGTGGGGTGGAACGCGGGACAGTTATACTTC

d_call: -
v_call: TRBV15
clone_size: -
j_call: TRBJ2-5
cdr3_aa: CATSRVKGETQYF
cdr3_nt: TGTGCCACCAGCAGAGTCAAGGGGGAGACCCAGTACTTC

d_call: -
v_call: TRBV12-3/TRBV12-4
clone_size: -
j_call: TRBJ2-7
cdr3_aa: CASSFRGVEQYF
cdr3_nt: TGTGCCAGCAGTTTTAGGGGTGTCGAGCAGTACTTC

d_call: TRBD1
v_call: TRBV5-1
clone_size: -
j_call: TRBJ2-3
cdr3_aa: CASTDRVADTQYF
cdr3_nt: TGCGCCAGCACGGACAGGGTCGCAGATACGCAGTATTTT

d_call: -
v_call: TRBV30
clone_size: -
j_call: TRBJ2-2
cdr3_aa: CAWSGTNTGELFF
cdr3_nt: TGTGCCTGGAGTGGGACTAACACCGGGGAGCTGTTTTTT

d_call: -
v_call: TRBV4-3
clone_size: few
j_call: TRBJ1-6
cdr3_aa: CASSQAGGLSSPLHF
cdr3_nt: TGCGCCAGCAGCCAAGCAGGCGGGCTTAGTTCACCCCTCCACTTT

d_call: -
v_call: TRBV7-2
clone_size: -
j_call: TRBJ2-5
cdr3_aa: CASSLVGDPGVKTQYF
cdr3_nt: TGTGCCAGCAGCTTAGTAGGGGACCCAGGGGTCAAGACCCAGTACTTC

d_call: -
v_call: TRBV10-1
clone_size: -
j_call: TRBJ2-7
cdr3_aa: CASSESRSVQYF
cdr3_nt: TGCGCCAGCAGTGAAAGTCGGTCTGTGCAGTACTTC

d_call: TRBD2
v_call: TRBV11-2
clone_size: -
j_call: TRBJ2-5
cdr3_aa: CASSLTSGRTETQYF
cdr3_nt: TGTGCCAGCAGCTTGACTAGCGGGAGAACAGAGACCCAGTACTTC

d_call: TRBD2
v_call: TRBV10-1
clone_size: -
j_call: TRBJ2-2
cdr3_aa: CASSESARLAGGPGELFF
cdr3_nt: TGCGCCAGCAGTGAGTCCGCCCGACTAGCGGGAGGGCCCGGGGAGCTGTTTTTT

d_call: -
v_call: TRBV7-2
clone_size: -
j_call: TRBJ2-5
cdr3_aa: CASRKGLNGETQYF
cdr3_nt: TGTGCCAGCAGAAAAGGACTCAATGGGGAGACCCAGTACTTC

d_call: TRBD1
v_call: TRBV24-1
clone_size: -
j_call: TRBJ2-2
cdr3_aa: CATRDTGVGELFF
cdr3_nt: TGTGCCACCAGGGACACAGGGGTCGGGGAGCTGTTTTTT

d_call: -
v_call: TRBV27
clone_size: once
j_call: TRBJ1-2
cdr3_aa: CASSLQGSTYGYTF
cdr3_nt: TGTGCCAGCAGTTTACAGGGTTCTACCTATGGCTACACCTTC

d_call: -
v_call: TRBV10-1
clone_size: -
j_call: TRBJ1-1
cdr3_aa: CASSEGGVGGTEAFF
cdr3_nt: TGCGCCAGCAGTGAAGGTGGGGTCGGAGGAACTGAAGCTTTCTTT

d_call: -
v_call: TRBV2
clone_size: -
j_call: TRBJ1-1
cdr3_aa: CASSADRNTEAFF
cdr3_nt: TGTGCCAGCAGCGCCGACAGGAACACTGAAGCTTTCTTT

d_call: -
v_call: TRBV9
clone_size: -
j_call: TRBJ2-4
cdr3_aa: CASSVEDSTRRGESKNIQYF
cdr3_nt: TGTGCCAGCAGCGTGGAGGACTCTACCAGGCGGGGCGAGTCCAAAAACATTCAGTACTTC

d_call: -
v_call: TRBV4-1
clone_size: -
j_call: TRBJ2-1
cdr3_aa: CASSQDPSYNEQFF
cdr3_nt: TGCGCCAGCAGCCAAGATCCCAGTTACAATGAGCAGTTCTTC

d_call: -
v_call: TRBV4-3
clone_size: -
j_call: TRBJ2-7
cdr3_aa: CASSQEPGEGYEQYF
cdr3_nt: TGCGCCAGCAGCCAAGAGCCAGGGGAGGGGTACGAGCAGTACTTC

d_call: TRBD2
v_call: TRBV5-4
clone_size: -
j_call: TRBJ2-7
cdr3_aa: CASSLTSGRRLEQYF
cdr3_nt: TGTGCCAGCAGCCTTACTAGCGGGCGCCGCCTGGAGCAGTACTTC

d_call: TRBD1
v_call: TRBV4-3
clone_size: -
j_call: TRBJ2-1
cdr3_aa: CASSQEGNRGWNEQFF
cdr3_nt: TGCGCCAGCAGCCAAGAAGGGAACAGGGGGTGGAATGAGCAGTTCTTC

d_call: -
v_call: TRBV18
clone_size: -
j_call: TRBJ1-4
cdr3_aa: CASSTTGNEKLFF
cdr3_nt: TGTGCCAGCTCAACTACAGGGAATGAAAAACTGTTTTTT

d_call: TRBD2
v_call: TRBV18
clone_size: -
j_call: TRBJ2-7
cdr3_aa: CASSFGTRSHEQYF
cdr3_nt: TGTGCCAGCTCATTTGGGACTAGATCCCACGAGCAGTACTTC

d_call: TRBD2
v_call: TRBV5-8
clone_size: -
j_call: TRBJ2-3
cdr3_aa: CASSLVGGSTDTQYF
cdr3_nt: TGTGCCAGCAGCTTGGTTGGCGGGAGTACAGATACGCAGTATTTT

d_call: TRBD1
v_call: TRBV19
clone_size: -
j_call: TRBJ1-5
cdr3_aa: CASSKERPGQGVNQPQHF
cdr3_nt: TGTGCCAGTAGTAAAGAGAGACCGGGACAGGGGGTAAATCAGCCCCAGCATTTT

d_call: TRBD1
v_call: TRBV28
clone_size: -
j_call: TRBJ1-2
cdr3_aa: CASSFPGTGNYGYTF
cdr3_nt: TGTGCCAGCAGTTTTCCCGGGACAGGGAACTATGGCTACACCTTC

d_call: -
v_call: TRBV5-4
clone_size: -
j_call: TRBJ2-3
cdr3_aa: CASSSNVRGTDTQYF
cdr3_nt: TGTGCCAGCAGCTCGAACGTCCGGGGCACAGATACGCAGTATTTT

d_call: TRBD1
v_call: TRBV4-2
clone_size: -
j_call: TRBJ2-5
cdr3_aa: CASSRPSGTGPQETQYF
cdr3_nt: TGTGCCAGCAGCCGTCCATCTGGGACAGGGCCCCAAGAGACCCAGTACTTC

d_call: -
v_call: TRBV12-5
clone_size: once
j_call: TRBJ2-7
cdr3_aa: CASGLGEISRAGLRSYEQYF
cdr3_nt: TGTGCTAGTGGTTTGGGAGAGATTAGCAGGGCAGGGCTAAGGTCCTACGAGCAGTACTTC

d_call: -
v_call: TRBV6-5
clone_size: -
j_call: TRBJ1-1
cdr3_aa: CASSSPTGYDGTEAFF
cdr3_nt: TGTGCCAGCAGTTCTCCAACAGGGTATGATGGCACTGAAGCTTTCTTT

d_call: TRBD1
v_call: TRBV11-3
clone_size: -
j_call: TRBJ2-5
cdr3_aa: CASSLGGTGKETQYF
cdr3_nt: TGTGCCAGCAGCTTAGGCGGGACAGGGAAAGAGACCCAGTACTTC

d_call: -
v_call: TRBV3-1/TRBV3-2
clone_size: -
j_call: TRBJ2-5
cdr3_aa: CASSQDRRQPYQETQYF
cdr3_nt: TGTGCCAGCAGCCAAGATCGACGACAGCCGTACCAAGAGACCCAGTACTTC

d_call: -
v_call: TRBV30
clone_size: -
j_call: TRBJ1-1
cdr3_aa: CAWGRTLNTEAFF
cdr3_nt: TGTGCCTGGGGACGGACTTTGAACACTGAAGCTTTCTTT

d_call: TRBD2
v_call: TRBV19
clone_size: -
j_call: TRBJ2-3
cdr3_aa: CASSMVGRGTDTQYF
cdr3_nt: TGTGCCAGTAGTATGGTCGGGAGGGGCACAGATACGCAGTATTTT

d_call: TRBD2
v_call: TRBV29-1
clone_size: -
j_call: TRBJ2-7
cdr3_aa: CSVEGGRAEQYF
cdr3_nt: TGCAGCGTTGAGGGAGGGCGGGCCGAGCAGTACTTC

d_call: -
v_call: TRBV2
clone_size: -
j_call: TRBJ1-1
cdr3_aa: CATRGGPMNTEAFF
cdr3_nt: TGTGCCACCCGCGGAGGACCGATGAACACTGAAGCTTTCTTT

d_call: -
v_call: TRBV19
clone_size: -
j_call: TRBJ2-7
cdr3_aa: CASSSRDSPYEQYF
cdr3_nt: TGTGCCAGTAGTTCCCGGGACTCCCCCTACGAGCAGTACTTC

d_call: -
v_call: TRBV19
clone_size: few
j_call: TRBJ2-1
cdr3_aa: CASSIVNNEQFF
cdr3_nt: TGTGCCAGTAGTATTGTTAACAATGAGCAGTTCTTC

d_call: TRBD2
v_call: TRBV10-3
clone_size: few
j_call: TRBJ2-2
cdr3_aa: CAISDPAGGMGTGELFF
cdr3_nt: TGTGCCATCAGTGACCCAGCGGGAGGGATGGGCACCGGGGAGCTGTTTTTT

d_call: -
v_call: TRBV6-4
clone_size: -
j_call: TRBJ2-4
cdr3_aa: CASSVSSSLSIQYF
cdr3_nt: TGTGCCAGCAGTGTATCCTCGTCCCTCTCCATTCAGTACTTC